The clone carrying this T cell receptor beta chain occurred many times. What it binds is unknown. TCRdb reanalysed the 5' RACE reads using MiXCR and keeps one entry per CDR3 protein. The data show 50,000 to 65,000 distinct CDR3 sequences, around 20% seen once. The CDR3 is 17 amino acids. With 0 bases clipped from V and 9 bases from J, the junction kept 8 bases outside the gene matches. The germline CDR1 and CDR2 sequences are MNHEY and SVGAGI. Tregs were sorted as CD4+CD25+CD127-/low cells. Broader study findings: Tumor memory CD4+ T cell TCR gene usage was found to cluster with blood and lymph node memory CD4+ cells and with lymph node naive CD4+ cells. Tumor-infiltrating Treg TCR alpha and beta sequences overlapped most with tumor naive CD4+ T cells, then blood naive.

The sample comprised tumor-infiltrating Tregs sorted from the breast tumor. The source of this sequence is a female donor with breast cancer. V is TRBV6-5 and J is TRBJ1-6; 10 bases match TRBD1. CDR3 loop: CASSYSDLGTGVSPLHF. Here the CDR3 DNA reads TGTGCCAGCAGTTACTCGGATCTCGGGACAGGGGTTTCACCCCTCCACTTT.